Each of the 13 T cell receptor beta chains below was sequenced from the same sample in a study of human T cells and chemical hapten exposure. TCRdb processed the RACE reads anew with MiXCR; each CDR3 protein has one entry. The sample yields about 380,000 distinct CDR3 sequences, 4.8% seen once. Indicated time point: patch test 1, 2 weeks after DPC sensitization. As for treatment: therapeutic diphenylcyclopropenone sensitization with weekly scalp DPC. This specimen consisted of whole blood, obtained in connection with sensitization to the hapten diphenylcyclopropenone (DPC). These receptor sequences come from a woman between 45 and 60 years old with alopecia areata. Some clones in this sample may be carry-over from other donors' samples.

This clonotype was seen more than once but under ten times. Sequence at one end of the junction differs from germline and may be a read error. The V and J genes are TRBV11-3 and TRBJ2-1; 15 nucleotides align to TRBD2. This CDR3 spans 13 amino acids. The germline gives CDR1 SGHNT, CDR2 YENEEA. The CDR3 protein is CASSRGTSGGTVF. The CDR3 DNA reads TGTGCCAGCAGCCGAGGGACTAGCGGGGGGACGGTCTTC.

Many counts were recorded for this clonotype. V usage is TRBV6-5 and J usage is TRBJ2-7, with 8 nucleotides matching TRBD1. CDR3 length: 13 amino acids. The ends lost 7 bases at V and 2 bases at J; junction bases unmatched: 4. Germline lookup yields CDR1 MNHEY and CDR2 SVGAGI. CDR3 bases: TGTGCCAGCACCGCGGGACAGGCCTACGAGCAGTACTTC. Residues: CASTAGQAYEQYF.

The V call is TRBV3-1, the J call TRBJ1-5; no reliable D call. The CDR3 runs to 14 residues. The V end was cut by 5 bases, the J end by 4 bases, with 12 bases between. Germline CDR1 reads LGHDT; CDR2 reads YNNKEL (reference sequence). The CDR3 DNA reads TGTGCCAGCAGCGTCGGAGGGCTGAATCAGCCCCAGCATTTT. Translated, it gives CASSVGGLNQPQHF.

This clonotype was seen repeatedly, ten times or more. The genes are TRBV27 and TRBJ1-1, with 9 bases that match TRBD1. The V gene's germline CDR1 is MNHEY and CDR2 SMNVEV (reference sequence). The V segment lost 5 bases and the J segment 3 bases; nucleotides outside the gene matches: 4. The CDR3 length is 14 residues. CDR3 DNA sequence: TGTGCCAGCAGTCCCGGACAGGGGCACACTGAAGCTTTCTTT. Residues: CASSPGQGHTEAFF.

This chain links TRBV9 with TRBJ1-2; TRBD1 matches 7 bases. This CDR3 contains 14 residues. From germline, CDR1 is SGDLS and CDR2 YYNGEE. The ends lost 0 bases at V and 8 bases at J; junction bases unmatched: 7. CDR3 protein: CASSVDRGRGGYTF. The CDR3 nucleotides are TGTGCCAGCAGCGTAGATAGGGGGCGAGGCGGCTACACCTTC.

This chain connects TRBV5-4 to TRBJ2-7, with D possibly TRBD1 on 5 matching bases. With 2 bases removed from V and 5 bases from J, the gap between germline ends came to 14 bases. Germline values: CDR1 SGHNT, CDR2 YYREEE (reference sequence). The CDR3 has 14 residues. The CDR3 sequence: CASSLGDRGNEQYF. The CDR3, as DNA: TGTGCCAGCAGCTTAGGAGACAGAGGAAACGAGCAGTACTTC. Filled out from reference TRBV5-4 and TRBJ2-7, the complete variable domain reads ETGVTQSPTHLIKTRGQQVTLRCSSQSGHNTVSWYQQALGQGPQFIFQYYREEENGRGNFPPRFSGLQFPNYSSELNVNALELDDSALYLCASSLGDRGNEQYFGPGTRLTVT.

This clonotype was detected ten times or more. The V call is TRBV18, the J call TRBJ2-3, with a weak D call TRBD1 (5 bases). Per germline, CDR1 KGHSH and CDR2 LQKENI. The CDR3 extends over 15 amino acids. V lost 0 bases to trimming and J lost 10 bases, with 17 bases between them. For the CDR3, the DNA is TGTGCCAGCTCACCACCGGCAGGGTCCACGAAGGCGCAGTATTTT. This sequence encodes CASSPPAGSTKAQYF.

Many counts were recorded for this clonotype. The chain combines TRBV6-2 or TRBV6-3 with TRBJ1-1; tentatively, D is TRBD1 (6 bases). The V gene's germline CDR1 is MNHEY and CDR2 SVGEGT. The CDR3 has 16 residues. V shed 6 bases and J shed 2 bases, with 19 bases lying between them. CDR3 region: CASRGGGSSRNTEAFF. For the CDR3, the DNA is TGTGCCAGCAGGGGTGGGGGCTCGTCAAGAAACACTGAAGCTTTCTTT.

This clonotype showed up many times. The chain carries TRBV6-5 and TRBJ1-5, with TRBD1 matching 9 bases. The CDR3 has 13 residues. V shed 6 bases and J 7 bases; nucleotides not matched to a gene: 4. Per germline, CDR1 MNHEY and CDR2 SVGAGI. CDR3 residues: CASRGQGRQPQHF. DNA of the CDR3: TGTGCCAGCAGGGGACAGGGCCGACAGCCCCAGCATTTT.

At least ten counts were recorded for this clonotype. This chain joins TRBV20-1 and TRBJ2-4; the D is unclear. Germline loops: CDR1 DFQATT, CDR2 SNEGSKA (reference sequence). This CDR3 region has 15 residues. V lost 3 bases to trimming and J lost 1 base, with 13 bases between them. CDR3 sequence reads: CSASPLPFAKNIQYF. The CDR3, as DNA: TGCAGTGCTAGTCCACTTCCCTTCGCCAAAAACATTCAGTACTTC.

In this sample, this clonotype turned up a few times. J is TRBJ1-3 and V is TRBV7-9, with D possibly being TRBD1 (5 bases). CDR1 and CDR2 from the germline V gene are SEHNR and FQNEAQ (reference sequence). Between the trimmed V and J ends, which lost 6 bases and 2 bases, there was a span of 20 bases. The CDR3 totals 17 residues. The CDR3 region has the DNA TGTGCCAGCAGTACAAGCCTCAGGGAAGGCCCTGGAAACACCATATATTTT. Its translation: CASSTSLREGPGNTIYF.

At least ten counts were recorded for this clonotype. J is TRBJ1-5 and V is TRBV14; D is possibly TRBD1 (6 bases). The CDR3 covers 13 residues. The ends were cut back, 9 bases at V and 5 bases at J, with 14 bases in the middle. Germline V gene lookup returns CDR1 SGHDN and CDR2 FVKESK. The DNA for the CDR3 is TGTGCCAGGGATACACAGGGCCATCAGCCCCAGCATTTT. Translation gives CARDTQGHQPQHF.

This clonotype occurred a few times. The chain couples TRBV20-1 to TRBJ2-5; 10 nucleotides match TRBD1. V trimming: 5 bases; J trimming: 4 bases; junction bases outside the gene matches: 4. The CDR3 runs 13 residues. Looked up from germline, CDR1 is DFQATT and CDR2 is SNEGSKA (reference sequence). DNA for the CDR3: TGCAGTGCTCAAGACAGGGGGCGAGAGACCCAGTACTTC. Residues: CSAQDRGRETQYF.